Listed here are 16 T cell receptor beta chains from one sample, sequenced in a study of blood T cell repertoires in COVID-19. Assay: immunoSEQ multiplex PCR; the TCRdb copy retains only in-frame clones and omits some. The sample carries approximately 160,000 clones, approximately 88% recorded once. Sequencing input: peripheral blood. These receptors were obtained from a woman of 80 years or more with active or convalescent COVID-19.

The rearrangement uses TRBV5-4 and TRBJ2-2, with D uncertain. Germline V gene data show CDR1 as SGHNT and CDR2 as YYREEE (reference sequence). This CDR3 is built from 16 residues. V was cut by 1 base and J by 0 bases, with 10 bases left in between. Here the CDR3 DNA reads TGTGCCAGCAGCTTGAATCCAGGAACGAACACCGGGGAGCTGTTTTTT. Amino acids: CASSLNPGTNTGELFF.

V is TRBV18 and J is TRBJ1-6, with 10 bases matching TRBD1. Germline assignment: CDR1 KGHSH and CDR2 LQKENI. The CDR3 length is 14 residues. Unmatched junction bases numbered 4, after V lost 3 bases and J lost 11 bases. This CDR3 is CASSPGQGLTPLHF. The CDR3 DNA sequence: TGTGCCAGCTCACCGGGACAGGGGCTTACACCCCTCCACTTT.

The V gene is TRBV19, the J gene TRBJ2-1; D is perhaps TRBD1 (5 bases). The ends were cut back, 1 base at V and 4 bases at J, with 14 bases in the middle. CDR1 and CDR2 (germline): LNHDA, SQIVND (reference sequence). CDR3 length: 16 amino acids. The CDR3 is CASSIGEGHSYNEQFF. CDR3 coding DNA: TGTGCCAGTAGTATAGGGGAAGGACACTCTTACAATGAGCAGTTCTTC.

This clone was recorded a few times. V and J are TRBV14 and TRBJ2-2; tentatively, D is TRBD2 (5 bases). The CDR3 is 14 residues long. Germline V gene sequence: CDR1 SGHDN, CDR2 FVKESK. The germline V and J ends were trimmed by 4 bases and 6 bases, with 12 bases remaining between them. CDR3 in DNA: TGTGCCAGCAGCCTCGGACTTCTACCCGGGGAGCTGTTTTTT. Its protein product is CASSLGLLPGELFF.

The rearrangement uses TRBV2 and TRBJ1-6, with 7 bases matching TRBD1. The CDR3 is 13 residues long. Germline loops: CDR1 SNHLY, CDR2 FYNNEI. The V segment lost 4 bases and the J segment 8 bases; nucleotides outside the gene matches: 2. The CDR3 DNA is TGTGCCAGCAGTGGGGACAGATATTCACCCCTCCACTTT. Translated, it gives CASSGDRYSPLHF. Using reference TRBV2 and TRBJ1-6 for the parts outside the CDR3, the full variable domain is EPEVTQTPSHQVTQMGQEVILRCVPISNHLYFYWYRQILGQKVEFLVSFYNNEISEKSEIFDDQFSVERPDGSNFTLKIRSTKLEDSAMYFCASSGDRYSPLHFGNGTRLTVT.

This clone appeared a single time. The V and J genes are TRBV29-1 and TRBJ1-1; a possible D gene is TRBD1 (5 bases). The CDR3 is 12 residues long. V lost 7 bases, J lost 8 bases, and 17 bases lay in between. Germline V lookup: CDR1 SQVTM, CDR2 ANQGSEA. The CDR3 region has the DNA TGCAGCGCCCTCCGGACAACTGGAGAAGCTTTCTTT. Amino acids: CSALRTTGEAFF.

The chain links TRBV4-3 to TRBJ1-2; no clear D gene. The CDR3 extends over 15 amino acids. Per germline, CDR1 LGHNA and CDR2 YSLEER. Trimming removed 1 base at V and 5 bases at J, with 14 bases between. The CDR3 coding sequence is TGCGCCAGCAGCCAAGGACCCGCGGAGAGATATGGCTACACCTTC. Translation gives CASSQGPAERYGYTF.

This clone was recorded many times. The chain carries TRBV30 and TRBJ2-7, with TRBD1 matching over 9 bases. Germline CDR1 GTSNPN, CDR2 SVGIG (reference sequence). The CDR3 covers 13 residues. Germline trimming cut 2 bases from V and 10 bases from J; bases unmatched to any gene: 9. The CDR3 sequence is CAWSSTGTGFQYF. CDR3 bases: TGTGCCTGGAGTTCAACCGGGACAGGGTTCCAGTACTTC.

This clone appeared a single time. This chain links TRBV30 with TRBJ2-7, with D possibly being TRBD1 (6 bases). The CDR3 totals 12 residues. V lost 4 bases to trimming and J lost 1 base, with 8 bases between them. The germline V gene has CDR1 GTSNPN and CDR2 SVGIG (reference sequence). The CDR3: CAWNQGSYEQYF. Here the CDR3 DNA reads TGTGCCTGGAATCAGGGGTCCTACGAGCAGTACTTC.

J is TRBJ2-2 and V is TRBV5-6; a possible D gene is TRBD1 (7 bases). CDR3 length equals 16 residues. The germline V and J ends were trimmed by 0 bases and 4 bases, with 13 bases remaining between them. The germline V gene has CDR1 SGHDT and CDR2 YYEEEE. This chain's CDR3 is CASSLGAGGLTGELFF. DNA of the CDR3: TGTGCCAGCAGCTTGGGAGCAGGGGGACTCACCGGGGAGCTGTTTTTT.

This clone appeared a single time. V usage is TRBV4-1 and J usage is TRBJ2-2; possible D gene TRBD1, 5 bases. The CDR3 totals 18 residues. The germline gives CDR1 MGHRA, CDR2 YSYEKL. V gave up 5 bases and J gave up 1 base, with 20 bases separating them. The CDR3 here is CASSAPLKGLKNTGELFF. CDR3 DNA: TGCGCCAGCAGCGCTCCTCTAAAGGGGTTAAAGAACACCGGGGAGCTGTTTTTT.

V usage is TRBV10-3 and J usage is TRBJ1-2; a possible D gene is TRBD1 (5 bases). The CDR3 sequence is 15 residues long. Germline CDR1 is ENHRY and CDR2 is SYGVKD. Trimming removed 2 bases at V and 8 bases at J, with 18 bases between. The DNA for the CDR3 is TGTGCCATCAGTGAGCCCTTTCGGGGGGTAGAGGGCTACACCTTC. Translating it yields CAISEPFRGVEGYTF.

The V and J genes are TRBV6-5 and TRBJ2-5; D not resolved. V dropped 8 bases and J dropped 1 base, with 8 bases sitting between them. The germline V gene encodes CDR1 MNHEY and CDR2 SVGAGI. This CDR3 is 12 amino acids long. CDR3 sequence reads: CASGRVQETQYF. The CDR3 DNA reads TGTGCCAGCGGTCGGGTCCAAGAGACCCAGTACTTC.

This chain joins TRBV29-1 and TRBJ2-3; TRBD2 matches 10 bases. CDR3 length equals 15 residues. V was clipped by 6 bases and J by 2 bases; unmatched bases: 8. Looked up from germline, CDR1 is SQVTM and CDR2 is ANQGSEA. CDR3 DNA sequence: TGCAGCGTGGCTCGAGCGGGGGGGACCACAGATACGCAGTATTTT. Amino acids: CSVARAGGTTDTQYF.

The chain has TRBV12-5 and TRBJ1-6, with a weak D call TRBD1 (5 bases). The CDR3 contains 18 residues. CDR1 and CDR2 (germline): LGHNT, FRNRAP. Trimming stripped 7 bases from V and 0 bases from J, with 19 bases between. CDR3 loop: CASAFGGTMSSYNSPLHF. DNA of the CDR3: TGTGCTAGTGCCTTTGGCGGGACCATGAGCTCCTATAATTCACCCCTCCACTTT. The full variable domain, with the rest looked up from reference TRBV12-5 and TRBJ1-6, is DARVTQTPRHKVTEMGQEVTMRCQPILGHNTVFWYRQTMMQGLELLAYFRNRAPLDDSGMPKDRFSAEMPDATLATLKIQPSEPRDSAVYFCASAFGGTMSSYNSPLHFGNGTRLTVT.

This sequence joins TRBV3-1 (or the pseudogene TRBV3-2) and TRBJ2-2; 10 nucleotides match TRBD1. The length of the CDR3 is 19 residues. With 2 bases clipped from V and 6 bases from J, the junction kept 15 bases outside the gene matches. The germline gives CDR1 LGHDT, CDR2 YNNKEL (reference sequence). This CDR3 reads CASSQKRGNSGTGAGELFF. The CDR3 DNA is TGTGCCAGCAGCCAAAAACGCGGGAATTCCGGGACAGGGGCCGGGGAGCTGTTTTTT.